The clone carrying this T cell receptor (beta chain) showed up just a few times. The target antigen is unknown. V was cut by 7 bases and J by 2 bases, with 14 bases left in between. The V gene's germline CDR1 is LNHDA and CDR2 SQIVND (reference sequence). The CDR3 length is 14 residues. Whole-study results and caveats: Whole repertoires were not studied in the larger cohort, only one V-J beta rearrangement. Greatest tumor Treg TCR overlap was with tumor naive CD4+ cells.

After constant-region reverse-primer amplification, full-length variable regions underwent semi-nested PCR with Nested Universal Primer A. TCRdb re-called the 5' RACE reads with MiXCR, one entry per CDR3 protein. The data contain 32,000 or so distinct CDR3 sequences, 25% to 30% of them seen just once; the ten biggest clones take up 2% to 2.5%. Tregs were sorted as CD4+CD25+CD127-/low cells. Sequences were obtained from tumor-infiltrating Tregs sorted from the breast tumor. The chain uses TRBV19 and TRBJ1-2; no clear D gene. This sequence was found in a female donor with breast cancer. The CDR3 DNA follows: TGTGCCAGTAACGTGGGAGACGGGAACTATGGCTACACCTTC. It yields the protein CASNVGDGNYGYTF.